The sample holds many counts of the clone carrying this TCR beta chain. The source of the sample is a study of regulatory T cells in long-lasting Graves disease. TCR beta libraries were built with iRepertoire HTBI primers and Arm-PCR of CDR3 regions. MiXCR, run by TCRdb on the multiplex PCR reads, gives a single entry per CDR3 protein. The table includes approximately 540,000 distinct CDR3 sequences, about 12% detected once. The time point is: newly diagnosed GD, antithyroid drugs for less than 3 months. The TCR library was prepared using RNA isolated from PBMCs. This sample was shared with a second study, whose subject was T cells in Graves' hyperthyroidism and ophthalmopathy. That study reports: The study enrolled patients aged 18 to 65 with newly diagnosed hyperthyroidism of under 2 months' duration.

The sample in question was peripheral blood mononuclear cells (PBMCs), obtained at new diagnosis, from a patient treated with antithyroid drugs. This clonotype was sampled from a woman between 25 and 40 years old with Graves disease.

The DNA of the CDR3 is TGTGCCAGCAGTTTACCCGAGCGGGACGTGAGAGAGACCCAGTACTTC. Protein: CASSLPERDVRETQYF. The V gene is TRBV28, the J gene TRBJ2-5; the match to TRBD2 covers 7 bases. CDR3 length: 16 amino acids. With 2 bases clipped from V and 4 bases from J, the junction kept 10 bases outside the gene matches. Germline values: CDR1 MDHEN, CDR2 SYDVKM.